This T cell receptor beta chain comes out of a study of blood T cell repertoires in COVID-19. At the level of the study: Collection of acute and convalescent COVID-19 samples took place in the United States, Italy and Spain. T cells, B-cell-depleted T cells, or PBMCs provided the cDNA or gDNA that served as material.

Germline V CDR1 and CDR2: SGHVS, FQNEAQ. This CDR3 spans 14 amino acids. Between the trimmed V and J ends, which lost 1 base and 7 bases, there was a span of 13 bases. Original processing notes: By means of reference gene primer amplification, nucleated cell counts were estimated. Repertoires were generated with immunoSEQ multiplex PCR, while TCRdb's copy carries only in-frame clones and drops some. From that table come the V and J calls and clone size; the DNA was used to work out D and trimming. The sample has under 170,000 clones, 87% seen once. The V call is TRBV7-8, the J call TRBJ1-2, with D possibly being TRBD1 (5 bases). This clonotype was obtained from an older woman with active or convalescent COVID-19. The specimen was peripheral blood. CDR3 residues: CASSLVTQGGGYTF. CDR3 nucleotide sequence: TGTGCCAGCAGCTTAGTGACGCAGGGCGGTGGCTACACCTTC.